This T cell receptor (beta chain) comes out of a study of T cells after yellow fever vaccination. Whole-study context: SMART-Seq v4 Ultra Low Input handled preparation of low-cell-number fractions.

This clonotype showed up many times. Study-wide results and caveats: Reappearing after the booster were most of the clones from primary vaccination (about 96% CD4, approximately 85% CD8).

5'RACE template switching produced TCR cDNA carrying a universal primer site and UMIs. From the 5' RACE reads, TCRdb called clonotypes with MiXCR, one entry per CDR3 protein. The table has approximately 47,000 distinct CDR3 sequences, more than 6% seen once. The sequencing here drew on PBMCs, either bulk or a sorted T-cell subset (CD4+, CD8+, memory, or dextramer-sorted; not recorded which), taken 45 days after the yellow fever booster vaccination. The receptor comes from a young man who received the YFV17D yellow fever vaccine.

The chain's CDR3 is CATSKGQGYEKLFF. CDR3 DNA: TGTGCCACCAGCAAAGGGCAAGGGTATGAAAAACTGTTTTTT. The V call is TRBV15, the J call TRBJ1-4; D is unresolved. The CDR3 contains 14 residues. Germline CDR1 and CDR2: LNHNV and YYDKDF (reference sequence). V was cut by 4 bases and J by 6 bases, with 12 bases left in between. Using reference TRBV15 and TRBJ1-4 for the parts outside the CDR3, the full variable domain is DAMVIQNPRYQVTQFGKPVTLSCSQTLNHNVMYWYQQKSSQAPKLLFHYYDKDFNNEADTPDNFQSRRPNTSFCFLDIRSPGLGDTAMYLCATSKGQGYEKLFFGSGTQLSVL.